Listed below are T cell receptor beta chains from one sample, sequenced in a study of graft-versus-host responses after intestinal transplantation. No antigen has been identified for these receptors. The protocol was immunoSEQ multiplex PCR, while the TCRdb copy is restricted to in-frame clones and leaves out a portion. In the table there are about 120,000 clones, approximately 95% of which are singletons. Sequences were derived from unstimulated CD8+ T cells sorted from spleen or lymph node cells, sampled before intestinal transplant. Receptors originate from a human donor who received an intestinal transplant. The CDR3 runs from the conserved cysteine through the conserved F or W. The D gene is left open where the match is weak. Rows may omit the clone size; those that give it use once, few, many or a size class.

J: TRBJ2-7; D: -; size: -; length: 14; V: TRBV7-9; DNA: TGTGCCAGCAGCCGGGACGACAAGCCTTACGAGCAGTACTTC; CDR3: CASSRDDKPYEQYF
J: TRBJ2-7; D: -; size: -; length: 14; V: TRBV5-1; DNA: TGCGCCAGCAGCCAGGGGAGCGGGGCCTACGAGCAGTACTTC; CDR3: CASSQGSGAYEQYF
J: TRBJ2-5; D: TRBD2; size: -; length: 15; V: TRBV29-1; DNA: TGCAGCGTTGAAGATCGCGCTAGCGGGGAAGAGACCCAGTACTTC; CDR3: CSVEDRASGEETQYF
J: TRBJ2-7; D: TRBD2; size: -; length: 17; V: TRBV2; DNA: TGTGCCAGCAGTGAAGCACTAGCGGGAGAGTCCTCCTACGAGCAGTACTTC; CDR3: CASSEALAGESSYEQYF
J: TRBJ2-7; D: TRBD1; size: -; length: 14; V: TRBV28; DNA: TGTGCCAGCAGCCAATCCGGACAGGGGTCTGGGCAGTACTTC; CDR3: CASSQSGQGSGQYF
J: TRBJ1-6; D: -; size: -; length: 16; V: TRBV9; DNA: TGTGCCAGCAGCGGTAAGGTAATGAGTTTTAATTCACCCCTCCACTTT; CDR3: CASSGKVMSFNSPLHF
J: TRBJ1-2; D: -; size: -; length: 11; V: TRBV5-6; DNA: TGTGCCAGCTCCGGGGACTATGGCTACACCTTC; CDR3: CASSGDYGYTF
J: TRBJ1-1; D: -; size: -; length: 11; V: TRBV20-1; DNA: TGCAGTGCGGGCGGACCCACTGAAGCTTTCTTT; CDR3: CSAGGPTEAFF
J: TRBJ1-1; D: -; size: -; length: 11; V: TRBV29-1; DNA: TGCAGCGTTATAGGGGCCACTGAAGCTTTCTTT; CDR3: CSVIGATEAFF
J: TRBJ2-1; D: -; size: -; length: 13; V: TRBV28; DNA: TGTGCCAGCAGTTTCGGGTCGGCGAATGAGCAGTTCTTC; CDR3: CASSFGSANEQFF
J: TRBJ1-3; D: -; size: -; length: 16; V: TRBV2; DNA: TGTGCCAGCGGGGGACGTCCCGAGGGCTCTGGAAACACCATATATTTT; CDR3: CASGGRPEGSGNTIYF
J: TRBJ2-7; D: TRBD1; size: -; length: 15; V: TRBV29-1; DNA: TGCAGCGTTGAAGCGACAGGGGGGAACTCCTACGAGCAGTACTTC; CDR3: CSVEATGGNSYEQYF
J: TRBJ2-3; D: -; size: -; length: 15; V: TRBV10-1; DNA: TGCGCCAGCAGTGAGTGGCTAGCTACGACAGATACGCAGTATTTT; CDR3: CASSEWLATTDTQYF
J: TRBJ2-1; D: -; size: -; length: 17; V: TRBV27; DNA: TGTGCCAGCAGTTCAACTTACAGGGAACTCTCCTACAATGAGCAGTTCTTC; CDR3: CASSSTYRELSYNEQFF
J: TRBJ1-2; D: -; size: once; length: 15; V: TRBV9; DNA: TGTGCCAGCAGCGACGTTACCTGGGAAAACTATGGCTACACCTTC; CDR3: CASSDVTWENYGYTF
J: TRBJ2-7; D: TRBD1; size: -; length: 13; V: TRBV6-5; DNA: TGTGCCAGCAGTTGGGACAGGGGCTACGAGCAGTACTTC; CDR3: CASSWDRGYEQYF
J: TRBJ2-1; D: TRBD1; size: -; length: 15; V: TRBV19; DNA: TGTGCCAGTAGTGGGCGGACAGGGTTCCAGAATGAGCAGTTCTTC; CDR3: CASSGRTGFQNEQFF
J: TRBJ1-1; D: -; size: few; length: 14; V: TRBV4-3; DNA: TGCGCCAGCAGCCAAGATGGGGGCGCCCCTGAAGCTTTCTTT; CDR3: CASSQDGGAPEAFF
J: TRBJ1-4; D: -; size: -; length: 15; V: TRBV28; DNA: TGTGCCAGCAGCCTGATCGGACATGTTAGCGAAAAACTGTTTTTT; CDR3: CASSLIGHVSEKLFF
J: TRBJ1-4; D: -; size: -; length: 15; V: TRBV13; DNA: TGTGCCAGCAGCCTTGAGGGGGAAGCTAATGAAAAACTGTTTTTT; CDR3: CASSLEGEANEKLFF
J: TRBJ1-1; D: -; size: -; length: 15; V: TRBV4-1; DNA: TGCGCCAGCACTTTCCGCGGACAGAGGGACACTGAAGCTTTCTTT; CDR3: CASTFRGQRDTEAFF
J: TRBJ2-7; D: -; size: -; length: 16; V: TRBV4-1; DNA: TGCGCCAGCAGCCAAGACTTCGAAAACCGAGCCTACGAGCAGTACTTC; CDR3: CASSQDFENRAYEQYF
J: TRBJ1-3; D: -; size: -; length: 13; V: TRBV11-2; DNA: TGTGCCAGCAGCCCACTGTACCCCGGGAGAGAAATCTTT; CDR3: CASSPLYPGREIF
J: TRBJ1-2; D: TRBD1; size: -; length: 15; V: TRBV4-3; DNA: TGCGCCAGCAGCCAAGGCGCCGGGACAGGGGTTGGCTACACCTTC; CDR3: CASSQGAGTGVGYTF
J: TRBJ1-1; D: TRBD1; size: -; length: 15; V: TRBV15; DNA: TGTGCCACCAGCAGTCCCGGACAGGAGAACACTGAAGCTTTCTTT; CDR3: CATSSPGQENTEAFF
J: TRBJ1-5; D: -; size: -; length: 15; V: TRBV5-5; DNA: TGTGCCAGCAGCTTGGAAGGGAATAGCAATCAGCCCCAGCATTTT; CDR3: CASSLEGNSNQPQHF
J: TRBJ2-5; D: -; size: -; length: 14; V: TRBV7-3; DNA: TGTGCCAGCAGCCTACAGGGTTCGGGAGAGACCCAGTACTTC; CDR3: CASSLQGSGETQYF
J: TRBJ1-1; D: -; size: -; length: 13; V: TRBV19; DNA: TGTGCCAGCACCCTAGCCATGGGGACTGAAGCTTTCTTT; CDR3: CASTLAMGTEAFF
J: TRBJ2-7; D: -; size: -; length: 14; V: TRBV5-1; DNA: TGCGCCAGCAGCTTGGGTTACACAACCTACGAGCAGTACTTC; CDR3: CASSLGYTTYEQYF
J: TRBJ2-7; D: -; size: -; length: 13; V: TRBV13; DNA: TGTGCCAGCAGCGGGGTCCTCGGGGACGAGCAGTACTTC; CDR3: CASSGVLGDEQYF
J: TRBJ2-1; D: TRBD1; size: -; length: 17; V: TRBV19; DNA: TGTGCCAGTAGTATAGAGGGTGACAGGGCATTCTACAATGAGCAGTTCTTC; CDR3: CASSIEGDRAFYNEQFF
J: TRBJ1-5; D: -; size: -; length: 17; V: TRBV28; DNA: TGTGCCAGCAGTCGCCGGGGTGGGGGGAACAGCAATCAGCCCCAGCATTTT; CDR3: CASSRRGGGNSNQPQHF